Detailed here is one T cell receptor (beta chain). TCRdb's table, derived via immunoSEQ multiplex PCR, lists solely in-frame clones and lacks some. The sample has 130,000 to 150,000 clones; around 72% are singletons. This record belongs to a study of blood T cell repertoires in COVID-19. The overall study: There were acute and convalescent COVID-19 samples, and they came from the United States, Italy and Spain. Nucleic acid was either cDNA or gDNA, and it came from T cells, B-cell-depleted T cells, or PBMCs.

Per the germline V gene, CDR1 is SGHRS and CDR2 is YFSETQ. The CDR3 is 15 amino acids. The germline V and J ends were trimmed by 2 bases and 2 bases, with 12 bases remaining between them. This clonotype was obtained from a woman aged 60 to 75 with acute or convalescent COVID-19. The rearrangement links TRBV5-1 to TRBJ2-3, with a possible D match to TRBD2 (6 bases). The sample taken for sequencing was peripheral blood. As DNA, the CDR3 is TGCGCCAGCAGCTTCGGTAGCGGTTTCACAGATACGCAGTATTTT. Its protein product is CASSFGSGFTDTQYF.